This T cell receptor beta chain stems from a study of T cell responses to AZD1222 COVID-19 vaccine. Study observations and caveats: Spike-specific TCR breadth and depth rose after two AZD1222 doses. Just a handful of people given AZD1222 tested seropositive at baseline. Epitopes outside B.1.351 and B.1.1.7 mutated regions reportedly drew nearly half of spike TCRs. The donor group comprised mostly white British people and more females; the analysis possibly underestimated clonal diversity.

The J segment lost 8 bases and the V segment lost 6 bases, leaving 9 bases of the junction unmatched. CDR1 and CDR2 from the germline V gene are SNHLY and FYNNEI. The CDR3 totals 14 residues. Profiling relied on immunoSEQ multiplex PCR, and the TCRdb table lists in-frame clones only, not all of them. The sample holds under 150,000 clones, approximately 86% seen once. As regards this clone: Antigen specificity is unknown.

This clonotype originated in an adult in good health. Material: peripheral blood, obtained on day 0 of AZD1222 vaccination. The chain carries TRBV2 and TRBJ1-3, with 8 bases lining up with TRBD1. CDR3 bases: TGTGCCAGCAGGCACGGACAGGGAGGTGACACCATATATTTT. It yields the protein CASRHGQGGDTIYF. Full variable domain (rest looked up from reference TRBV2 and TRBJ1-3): EPEVTQTPSHQVTQMGQEVILRCVPISNHLYFYWYRQILGQKVEFLVSFYNNEISEKSEIFDDQFSVERPDGSNFTLKIRSTKLEDSAMYFCASRHGQGGDTIYFGEGSWLTVV.